This T cell receptor beta chain derives from a study of PD-1 blockade in classical Hodgkin lymphoma. Looked up from germline, CDR1 is SGHNT and CDR2 is YYREEE (reference sequence). The CDR3 has 18 residues. Trimming pared 4 bases from V and 3 bases from J, leaving 26 bases between. About this clone itself: No antigen is known for it.

Findings and caveats of the study: In CD4+ cells, TCR diversity went up significantly by C4D1, but in CD8+ cells it did not. The authors excluded patients who started nivolumab under 1 year after ASCT. The study found complete responders had baseline diversity similar to newly diagnosed patients.

All patients relapsed after autologous stem cell transplantation, and brentuximab vedotin exposure varied. Each best response was a complete response, a partial response or progressive disease. The table came from immunoSEQ multiplex PCR; TCRdb's copy has only in-frame clones and leaves some out. There are about 63,000 clones in the sample; more than 70% occur only once, and less than 6.5% lies in the top ten. The specimen was peripheral blood mononuclear cells (PBMCs), collected before the second cycle of nivolumab. The source is a human donor with classical Hodgkin lymphoma. The chain has TRBV5-4 and TRBJ2-7, with a tentative D call TRBD2 (5 bases). The CDR3 loop reads CASSLGLESWRRDYEQYF. CDR3 in DNA: TGTGCCAGCAGCCTTGGCCTCGAAAGCTGGCGTCGGGACTACGAGCAGTACTTC.